This T cell receptor beta chain was profiled in a study of blood T cell repertoires in COVID-19. The table came from immunoSEQ multiplex PCR; TCRdb's copy has only in-frame clones and leaves some out. The table shows around 200,000 clones, with around 85% occurring only once. Germline V gene data show CDR1 as SNHLY and CDR2 as FYNNEI. The CDR3 is 13 residues long. J gave up 4 bases and V 6 bases, and 3 bases lay outside the gene matches. The clonotype comes from a human donor with active or convalescent COVID-19. The donor label of this sample is uncertain. The sample comprised peripheral blood. The chain is built from TRBV2 and TRBJ2-1, with TRBD1 matching over 7 bases. The CDR3 DNA is TGTGCCAGCAGACAGGGGATATACAATGAGCAGTTCTTC. This sequence encodes CASRQGIYNEQFF.